This T cell receptor beta chain is drawn from a study of blood T cell repertoires in COVID-19 (dated by TCRdb to the early 2020s). In the study overall: The collaborator samples originated in the United States, Italy and Spain and spanned the acute and convalescent phases of COVID-19. The prospective study material was composed of cDNA or gDNA derived from T cells, B-cell-depleted T cells, or PBMCs. Deeply sampled blood TCRbeta repertoires from subjects exposed to, actively infected with, or recovered from COVID-19 were included in the dataset. The repertoires were made available in a free public database intended to serve as a resource for research on the immune response to SARS-CoV-2. The samples were drawn from two sources: the first 160 participants of the ongoing ImmuneRACE study, and 950 to 1,500 subjects contributed by 6 global collaborators. Sample metadata almost always included a de-identified subject ID, COVID-19 status, age in years and sex. HLA class I and class II types, where available, came from metadata supplied by the sample provider rather than from assay-based typing.

Participants in the prospective study were aged roughly 18 to 95 years, lived in under 30 United States geographic areas, and enrolled through a virtual design. Cohort assignment in the prospective study relied on participant-reported clinical history from a screening survey and a study questionnaire. Each participant in the prospective study had whole blood, serum and a nasopharyngeal or oropharyngeal swab collected by mobile phlebotomists. Over a 2-month period, participants in the prospective study had the option of providing additional blood draws and questionnaires. Blood samples from the prospective study were shipped frozen or at room temperature prior to DNA extraction. The immunoSEQ Assay, a bias-controlled multiplex PCR, was used to amplify TCRbeta CDR3 regions from genomic DNA. The study's own analysis went as follows. The number of nucleated cells in each sample was estimated by amplification of reference gene primers within the assay. Sequence reads were collapsed and filtered to measure the absolute abundance of every unique TCRbeta CDR3 rearrangement. Productive Simpson clonality was computed per sample as the square root of Simpson's diversity index over productive rearrangements. What TCRdb holds here is the immuneACCESS table cut down to in-frame rearrangements. Part of the clones is not present; checked against another copy, under half of the missing clones reflect an unresolved V gene, and the others are unexplained. V and J calls and clone size are as listed in that table; D and trimming were resolved from the DNA. This sample is represented by about 200,000 clones; roughly 80% of them were singletons. About 5% of the sample is in the top ten clones.

What the work shows at the level of the full study, not this receptor alone: How much clinical and demographic metadata was included differed by source and by participant, and the metadata was provided uncurated.

CDR1 SGHVS and CDR2 FQNEAQ are derived from the germline V gene. There are 11 amino acids in the CDR3, from cysteine to phenylalanine inclusive. The entry retains the CDR3 DNA only, 33 bases that are in frame from base 1. Trimming leaves V shorter by 5 bases and J shorter by 12 bases, with the junction holding 2 bases beyond the gene matches. Regarding this clone: This clone's antigen is unknown. No base quality information exists; no much larger clone differs at one position.

The source material was PBMCs or T cells enriched from blood (not recorded which). This clonotype was sampled from a woman aged 60-70 years with acute COVID-19. Recombination connected TRBV7-8 to TRBJ1-2, with 11 bases matching TRBD1. The DNA sequence reads TGTGCCAGCAGCCCGGACAGGGGGCACACCTTC. This is translated as CASSPDRGHTF.